This T cell receptor (beta chain) comes out of a study of control samples from healthy donors and cancer patients. There are 15 residues in the CDR3. Germline V gene data show CDR1 as SGHRS and CDR2 as YFSETQ. Trimming at V came to 3 bases and at J to 4 bases, leaving 5 bases not matched to a gene. Method: immunoSEQ multiplex PCR; TCRdb's copy keeps in-frame clones and lacks some. The sample holds about 190,000 clones, roughly nine tenths seen once. The TCR comes from a young man in good health. Material: blood. This chain joins TRBV5-1 and TRBJ2-2; 8 bases align to TRBD1. CDR3 nucleotide sequence: TGCGCCAGCAGCTCTGCAGGGGGCAGCACCGGGGAGCTGTTTTTT. Translation gives CASSSAGGSTGELFF.